Following are 4 T cell receptor beta chains from one sample sequenced in a study of T cell changes during pregnancy in multiple sclerosis. The repertoire was sequenced with immunoSEQ multiplex PCR; TCRdb's copy has only in-frame clones and lacks some. The data show some 60,000 clones, approximately 90% seen once. Source: peripheral blood, taken in the first trimester of pregnancy. These receptors were obtained from a female donor in good health, enrolled as a control in a pregnancy study.

The chain uses TRBV5-1 and TRBJ1-1, with no clear D. CDR1 SGHRS and CDR2 YFSETQ come from the germline V gene. V was pared by 4 bases and J by 5 bases, with 9 bases between. This CDR3 comprises 12 residues. CDR3 loop: CASSLIGTEAFF. CDR3 nucleotide sequence: TGCGCCAGCAGCCTGATCGGGACTGAAGCTTTCTTT. The variable domain in full, completed from reference TRBV5-1 and TRBJ1-1, reads KAGVTQTPRYLIKTRGQQVTLSCSPISGHRSVSWYQQTPGQGLQFLFEYFSETQRNKGNFPGRFSGRQFSNSRSEMNVSTLELGDSALYLCASSLIGTEAFFGQGTRLTVV.

V gene TRBV6-5 combines with J gene TRBJ1-5, with a tentative D call TRBD1 (6 bases). The germline V gene encodes CDR1 MNHEY and CDR2 SVGAGI. V gave up 6 bases and J gave up 3 bases, with 12 bases separating them. This CDR3 comprises 14 residues. CDR3 in amino acids: CASREAGANQPQHF. CDR3 in DNA: TGTGCCAGCAGGGAAGCGGGGGCCAATCAGCCCCAGCATTTT.

The chain combines TRBV5-1 with TRBJ2-7, with D unresolved. Per germline, CDR1 SGHRS and CDR2 YFSETQ. Trimming removed 1 base from V and 3 bases from J, with 17 bases in between. This CDR3 is built from 16 residues. Written as DNA, the CDR3 is TGCGCCAGCAGCTTGACGGGTACTATACCTAACTACGAGCAGTACTTC. Translation gives CASSLTGTIPNYEQYF.

This rearrangement joins TRBV19 to TRBJ2-1; no clear D. This CDR3 has 10 amino acids. The V gene's germline CDR1 is LNHDA and CDR2 SQIVND (reference sequence). Trimming left V 11 bases short and J 4 bases short, with 6 bases between. The CDR3 loop is CAHGYNEQFF. The CDR3 nucleotides are TGTGCCCACGGGTACAATGAGCAGTTCTTC.